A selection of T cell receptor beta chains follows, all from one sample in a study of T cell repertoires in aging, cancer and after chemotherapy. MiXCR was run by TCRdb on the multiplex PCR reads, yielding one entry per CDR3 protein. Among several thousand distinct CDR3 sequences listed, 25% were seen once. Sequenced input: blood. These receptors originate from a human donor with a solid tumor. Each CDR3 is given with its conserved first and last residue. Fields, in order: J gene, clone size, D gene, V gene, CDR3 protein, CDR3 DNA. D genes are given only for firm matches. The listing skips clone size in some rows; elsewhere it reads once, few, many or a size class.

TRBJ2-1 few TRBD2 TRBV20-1 CSARPVYGLAGSFEWFQQFF TGCAGTGCTAGGCCCGTATATGGACTAGCGGGGTCCTTTGAGTGGTTTCAGCAGTTCTTC
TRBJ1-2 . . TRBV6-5 CASTDRHDGYTF TGTGCCAGCACGGACCGGCATGATGGCTACACCTTC
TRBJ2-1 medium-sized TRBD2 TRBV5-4 CASSLSGRGGRRDEQFF TGTGCCAGCAGCTTGAGTGGGCGGGGGGGCCGAAGAGATGAGCAGTTCTTC
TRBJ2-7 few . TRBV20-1 CSARGETGIYEQYF TGCAGTGCTAGAGGTGAGACAGGCATCTACGAGCAGTACTTC
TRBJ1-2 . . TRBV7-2 CASSQNYGYTF TGTGCCAGCTCTCAAAACTATGGCTACACCTTC
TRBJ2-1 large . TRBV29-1 CSAPSGRGHEQFF TGCAGCGCCCCATCGGGCAGGGGACATGAGCAGTTCTTC
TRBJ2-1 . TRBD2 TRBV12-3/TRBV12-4 CASSRTSGGLGGQFF TGTGCCAGCAGTAGGACTAGCGGGGGGCTAGGGGGGCAGTTCTTC
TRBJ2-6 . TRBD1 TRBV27 CSSTGTGAGAIVLTF TGTTCCAGCACTGGGACAGGGGCTGGGGCCATCGTCCTGACTTTC
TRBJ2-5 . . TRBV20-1 CSARGSGQRGTQYF TGCAGTGCTAGAGGTAGCGGCCAAAGAGGGACCCAGTACTTC
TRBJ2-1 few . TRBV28 CASSNLGSFNNEQFF TGTGCCAGCAGTAATCTGGGTTCTTTTAACAATGAGCAGTTCTTC
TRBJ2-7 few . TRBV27 CASSLDGNEQYF TGTGCCAGCAGTTTAGATGGGAACGAGCAGTACTTC
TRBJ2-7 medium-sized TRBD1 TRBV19 CASSLRQGLHEQYF TGTGCCAGCAGCCTGCGACAGGGGCTCCACGAGCAGTACTTC
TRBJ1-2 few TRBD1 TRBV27 CASSPGTGVYGYTF TGTGCCAGCAGTCCTGGGACAGGGGTATATGGCTACACCTTC
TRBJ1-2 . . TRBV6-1 CAGGQSNGYTF TGTGCCGGGGGACAATCGAATGGCTACACCTTC
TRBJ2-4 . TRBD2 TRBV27 CASSPLTSGPAIQYF TGTGCCAGCAGTCCCCTGACTAGCGGTCCAGCCATTCAGTACTTC
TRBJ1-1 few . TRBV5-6 CASSLERFTEAFF TGTGCCAGCAGCTTGGAGAGGTTCACTGAAGCTTTCTTT